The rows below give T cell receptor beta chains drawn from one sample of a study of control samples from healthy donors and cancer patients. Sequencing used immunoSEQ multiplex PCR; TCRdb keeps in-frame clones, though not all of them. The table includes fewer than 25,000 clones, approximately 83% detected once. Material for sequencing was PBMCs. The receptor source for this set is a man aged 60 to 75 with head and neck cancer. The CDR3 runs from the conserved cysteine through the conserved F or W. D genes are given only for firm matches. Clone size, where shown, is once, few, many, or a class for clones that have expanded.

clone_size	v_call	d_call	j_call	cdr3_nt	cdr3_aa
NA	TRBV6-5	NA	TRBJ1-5	TGTGCCAGCGGGCAAAGGGCCTCTAATCAGCCCCAGCATTTT	CASGQRASNQPQHF
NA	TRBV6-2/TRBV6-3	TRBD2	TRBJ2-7	TGTGCCAGCAGTCTGGCAGCGGGGGGGACCTACGAGCAGTACTTC	CASSLAAGGTYEQYF
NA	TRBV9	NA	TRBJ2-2	TGTGCCAGCAGCCTGATGAACACCGGGGAGCTGTTTTTT	CASSLMNTGELFF
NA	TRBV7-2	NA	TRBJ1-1	TGTGCCAGCAGCTCACAGGTGAACACTGAAGCTTTCTTT	CASSSQVNTEAFF
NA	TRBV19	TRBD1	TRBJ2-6	TGTGCCAGTAGCGACACAGGGGGCTTTGGGGCCAACGTCCTGACTTTC	CASSDTGGFGANVLTF
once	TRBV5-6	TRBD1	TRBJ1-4	TGTGCCAGCAGCCCGCCGGGACAGGGGGGTGAAAAACTGTTTTTT	CASSPPGQGGEKLFF
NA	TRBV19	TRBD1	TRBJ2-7	TGTGCCAGTAGTATATCTTTTGGGACAGGACCCTCCTACGAGCAGTACTTC	CASSISFGTGPSYEQYF
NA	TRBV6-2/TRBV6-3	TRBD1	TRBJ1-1	TGTGCCAGCAGCCCCCGGACAGGGTTGACTGAAGCTTTCTTT	CASSPRTGLTEAFF
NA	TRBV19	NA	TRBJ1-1	TGTGCCAGCCGATCAGAGAGTGCCGCTGAAGCTTTCTTT	CASRSESAAEAFF
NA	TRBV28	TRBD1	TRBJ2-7	TGTGCCAGCAGCCGGACAGGGGTGTACGAGCAGTACTTC	CASSRTGVYEQYF
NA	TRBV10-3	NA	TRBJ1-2	TGTGCCATCAGTGAGTCGGGCAGCTATGGCTACACCTTC	CAISESGSYGYTF
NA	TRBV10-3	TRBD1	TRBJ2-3	TGTGCCACCCGACAGGGGGTAGTAGCAGATACGCAGTATTTT	CATRQGVVADTQYF
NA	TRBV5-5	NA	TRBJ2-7	TGTGCCAGCAGCTCAACCGGGGCTTGGTCCTACGAGCAGTACTTC	CASSSTGAWSYEQYF
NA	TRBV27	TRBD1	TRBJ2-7	TGTGCCAGCAGTTTTACCCCACCGGGACAGGGGGTGAACGAGCAGTACTTC	CASSFTPPGQGVNEQYF
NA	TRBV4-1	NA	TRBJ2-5	TGCGCCAGCAGCCGAAACTTACAAGAGACCCAGTACTTC	CASSRNLQETQYF
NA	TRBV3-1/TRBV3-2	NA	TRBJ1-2	TGTGCCAGCAGCCAAGGGGACGTTTATGGCTACACCTTC	CASSQGDVYGYTF
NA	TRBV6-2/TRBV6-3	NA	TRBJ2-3	TGTGCCAGCAGTTCCTCTGCCGCACAAAGGGTGGATACGCAGTATTTT	CASSSSAAQRVDTQYF
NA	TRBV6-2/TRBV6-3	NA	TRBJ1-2	TGTGCCAGCAGTCCGCAAGGCGGACTCAATAACTATGGCTACACCTTC	CASSPQGGLNNYGYTF
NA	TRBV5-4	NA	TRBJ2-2	TGTGCCAGCAGCCCCGGTACCGGGGAGCTGTTTTTT	CASSPGTGELFF
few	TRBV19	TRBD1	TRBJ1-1	TGTGCCAGTAGCCCGGGACAGGGCTTCATGAACACTGAAGCTTTCTTT	CASSPGQGFMNTEAFF
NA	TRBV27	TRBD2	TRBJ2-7	TGTGCCAGCAGAAACGGACTAGCGGCCTACGAGCAGTACTTC	CASRNGLAAYEQYF
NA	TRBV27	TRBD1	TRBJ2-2	TGTGCCAGCAGTTTAGAGGGGGCGCGGGTCACCGGGGAGCTGTTTTTT	CASSLEGARVTGELFF
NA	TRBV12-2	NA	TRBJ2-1	TGTGCAAGTCGCTTAAGACACCACAATGAGCAGTTCTTC	CASRLRHHNEQFF
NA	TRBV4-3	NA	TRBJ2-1	TGCGCCAGCAGGTTGAATGAGCAGTTCTTC	CASRLNEQFF
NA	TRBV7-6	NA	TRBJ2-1	TGTGCCAGCAGCCCCGGGACCATTAGGAATGAGCAGTTCTTC	CASSPGTIRNEQFF
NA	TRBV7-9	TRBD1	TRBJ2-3	TGTGCCAGCAGCGGACAGGGAATATCCACAGATACGCAGTATTTT	CASSGQGISTDTQYF
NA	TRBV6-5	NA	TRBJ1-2	TGTGCCAGCATCGAGGCAGGGTATGGCTACACCTTC	CASIEAGYGYTF
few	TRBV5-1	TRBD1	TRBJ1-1	TGCGCCAGCAGCTTGGTAGGGGGCATCGGCACTGAAGCTTTCTTT	CASSLVGGIGTEAFF
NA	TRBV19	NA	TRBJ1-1	TGTGCCAGTAACGTGATGGGAACTGAAGCTTTCTTT	CASNVMGTEAFF
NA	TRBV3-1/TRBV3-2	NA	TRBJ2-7	TGTGCCAGCAGCCAAGCCAGGGGAACCTACGAGCAGTACTTC	CASSQARGTYEQYF
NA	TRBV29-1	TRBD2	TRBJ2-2	TGCAGCGCACGGACTAGCGGGGGGGCCGGGGAGCTGTTTTTT	CSARTSGGAGELFF
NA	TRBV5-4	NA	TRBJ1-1	TGTGCCAGCAGCTTGGACGTGAACACTGAAGCTTTCTTT	CASSLDVNTEAFF
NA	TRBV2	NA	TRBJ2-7	TGTGCCAGCAGTGAATCGGGACAAATCTACGAGCAGTACTTC	CASSESGQIYEQYF
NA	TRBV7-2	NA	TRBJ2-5	TGTGCCAGCAGCCTCGTTTCGGAGACCCAGTACTTC	CASSLVSETQYF
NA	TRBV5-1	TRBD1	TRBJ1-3	TGCGCCAGCAGCTTTACAGGGGGTTCCGGAAACACCATATATTTT	CASSFTGGSGNTIYF
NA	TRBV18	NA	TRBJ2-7	TGTGCCAGCTCACCAGCCCCGACGGGGGCCTACGAGCAGTACTTC	CASSPAPTGAYEQYF
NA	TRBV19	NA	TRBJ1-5	TGTGCCAGTAGTATAGACACATCCTTGGGGCCCCAGCATTTT	CASSIDTSLGPQHF
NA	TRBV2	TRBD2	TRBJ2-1	TGTGCCACCGCAAGCGGGAGTCTGGATGAGCAGTTCTTC	CATASGSLDEQFF
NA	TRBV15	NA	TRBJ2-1	TGTGCCACCAGCAGGGGGGGCGGGACCTTCTACAATGAGCAGTTCTTC	CATSRGGGTFYNEQFF
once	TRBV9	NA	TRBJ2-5	TGTGCCAGCAGCCCTAGGGGCAGTTTGGTCGAGACCCAGTACTTC	CASSPRGSLVETQYF
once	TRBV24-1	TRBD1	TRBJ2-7	TGTGCCACCAGTGGGACAGGGGAAGACGAGCAGTACTTC	CATSGTGEDEQYF
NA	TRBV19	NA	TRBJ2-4	TGTGCCAGCACCCGAGACGGGACCAAAAACATTCAGTACTTC	CASTRDGTKNIQYF
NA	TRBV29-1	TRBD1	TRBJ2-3	TGCAGCGTTGAACAGGGGGCGACAGATACGCAGTATTTT	CSVEQGATDTQYF
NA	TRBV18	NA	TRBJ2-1	TGTGCCAGCTCACGAAACACAGGACTCAATGAGCAGTTCTTC	CASSRNTGLNEQFF
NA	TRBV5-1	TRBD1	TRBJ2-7	TGCGCCAGCAGCCTAGACAGGGGTCGATCCGAGCAGTACTTC	CASSLDRGRSEQYF
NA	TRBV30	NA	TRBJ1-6	TGTGCCTGGAGCCCCAGCGATTCACCCCTCCACTTT	CAWSPSDSPLHF
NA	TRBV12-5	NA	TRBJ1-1	TGTGCTAGTGGTTGGGACCCTAACAGGGTCACTGAAGCTTTCTTT	CASGWDPNRVTEAFF
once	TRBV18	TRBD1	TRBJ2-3	TGTGCCAGCTCATACACAGGACAGGGGGCCACAGATACGCAGTATTTT	CASSYTGQGATDTQYF
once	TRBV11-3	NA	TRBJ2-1	TGTGCCAGCAGCGTCCGGGGGACAGTAAATGAGCAGTTCTTC	CASSVRGTVNEQFF
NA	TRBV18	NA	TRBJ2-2	TGTGCCAGCTCACCACTAATCTCAGACACCGGGGAGCTGTTTTTT	CASSPLISDTGELFF
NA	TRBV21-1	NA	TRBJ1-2	TGTGCCAGCAGCAAAGGGAGGGGGCCCAACTATGGCTACACCTTC	CASSKGRGPNYGYTF
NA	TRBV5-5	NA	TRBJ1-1	TGTGCCAGCAGCTCCTTGTGGACATCTCTGTCAGCTTTCTTT	CASSSLWTSLSAFF
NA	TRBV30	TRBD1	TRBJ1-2	TGTGCCTTACTAACGGACAGGGTTGGCTACACCTTC	CALLTDRVGYTF
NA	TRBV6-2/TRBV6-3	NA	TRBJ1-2	TGTGCCAGCAGTTTTTTGACAACCGACTATGGCTACACCTTC	CASSFLTTDYGYTF
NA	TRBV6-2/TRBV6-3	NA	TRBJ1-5	TGTGCCAGCAGTCTATCAACAATTCAGCCCCAGCATTTT	CASSLSTIQPQHF
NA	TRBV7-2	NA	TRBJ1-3	TGTGCCAGCAGCTTAGGCGGGGCCAGCGGCGGAAACACCATATATTTT	CASSLGGASGGNTIYF
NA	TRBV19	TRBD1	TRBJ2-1	TGTGCCAGTAGGGACAGGGGTTACAATGAGCAGTTCTTC	CASRDRGYNEQFF
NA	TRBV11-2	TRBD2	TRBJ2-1	TGTGCCAGCAGCCTAAGCCCGGGACTAGCGTTTAATGAGCAGTTCTTC	CASSLSPGLAFNEQFF